This passage covers 3 T cell receptor beta chains from one sample sequenced in a study of cytomegalovirus exposure and HLA in healthy donors. Primers included in the PCR were 60 Vbeta and 13 Jbeta primers. Measured with immunoSEQ multiplex PCR; TCRdb has only the in-frame clones, and not every one. The repertoire has about 140,000 clones, around 86% of them found once; the top ten carry around 1.3%. The source material was PBMCs. These TCRs come from a female donor in good health and CMV-seronegative.

The V call is TRBV29-1, the J call TRBJ1-5; a weak D match, TRBD1 (6 bases). Germline CDR1 is SQVTM and CDR2 is ANQGSEA. The ends were cut back, 5 bases at V and 5 bases at J, with 13 bases in the middle. The CDR3 length is 13 residues. CDR3 region: CSVLDRPDQPQHF. CDR3 bases: TGCAGCGTTCTAGACAGGCCAGATCAGCCCCAGCATTTT.

The V gene is TRBV30, the J gene TRBJ2-7; 7 bases map to TRBD1. Germline V CDR1 and CDR2: GTSNPN, SVGIG (reference sequence). This CDR3 contains 13 residues. Germline trimming cut 2 bases from V and 6 bases from J; bases unmatched to any gene: 7. The CDR3 loop reads CAWSQGESSEQYF. Here the CDR3 DNA reads TGTGCCTGGAGTCAGGGGGAGTCTTCCGAGCAGTACTTC.

V gene TRBV2 combines with J gene TRBJ2-2; 7 nucleotides agree with TRBD2. There are 15 residues in the CDR3. Trimming at V came to 4 bases and at J to 7 bases, leaving 9 bases not matched to a gene. Looked up from germline, CDR1 is SNHLY and CDR2 is FYNNEI. CDR3 sequence (DNA): TGTGCCAGCAGTGGCGGGCGGGAGTCGGGCGGGGAGCTGTTTTTT. It yields the protein CASSGGRESGGELFF.